Listed below are T cell receptor beta chains from one sample, sequenced in a study of blood T cell repertoires in COVID-19. Clones were sequenced by immunoSEQ multiplex PCR, and TCRdb holds only the in-frame ones, with some missing. The data hold 150,000 to 200,000 clones, with 94% observed a single time. Sequencing used peripheral blood. Every receptor here comes from a man aged 25 to 40 with COVID-19, enrolled during active disease. The CDR3 runs from the conserved cysteine through the conserved F or W. A D gene is named only where the DNA matches it firmly. For some rows the clone size is stated as once, few or many, or as a class when expanded; others skip it.

J	V	D	size	length	CDR3	DNA
TRBJ2-3	TRBV6-1	.	.	15	CASSEVLANTDTQYF	TGTGCCAGCAGTGAAGTACTAGCTAACACAGATACGCAGTATTTT
TRBJ1-3	TRBV6-6	TRBD1	.	16	CASNLGQGHSGNTIYF	TGTGCCAGCAACCTAGGACAGGGTCACTCTGGAAACACCATATATTTT
TRBJ2-5	TRBV6-5	TRBD1	.	14	CASRRQGQTETQYF	TGTGCCAGCAGAAGACAGGGCCAAACAGAGACCCAGTACTTC
TRBJ2-2	TRBV19	.	.	13	CASSIASPGELFF	TGTGCCAGTAGTATAGCGTCCCCGGGTGAGCTGTTTTTT
TRBJ1-6	TRBV5-1	TRBD1	.	16	CASSLAMDRVWSPLHF	TGCGCCAGCAGCTTGGCCATGGACAGGGTATGGTCACCCCTCCACTTT
TRBJ2-1	TRBV7-9	.	.	16	CASSIPQRRGVNEQFF	TGTGCCAGCAGCATTCCCCAGCGGAGAGGAGTCAATGAGCAGTTCTTC
TRBJ1-3	TRBV4-1	TRBD1	.	17	CASSQHETGGFGNTIYF	TGCGCCAGCAGCCAACACGAGACAGGGGGCTTTGGAAACACCATATATTTT
TRBJ2-1	TRBV29-1	.	.	10	CSADFNEQFF	TGCAGCGCAGACTTTAATGAGCAGTTCTTC
TRBJ1-2	TRBV6-5	TRBD1	.	14	CASSLDRGRHGYTF	TGTGCCAGCAGTCTAGACAGGGGGCGGCATGGCTACACCTTC
TRBJ1-6	TRBV11-3	.	.	13	CASSFTSDSPLHF	TGTGCCAGCAGCTTCACCTCGGATTCACCCCTCCACTTT
TRBJ2-3	TRBV29-1	TRBD2	.	13	CSQRLAGRDTQYF	TGCAGCCAGAGACTAGCGGGGAGAGATACGCAGTATTTT
TRBJ2-7	TRBV27	.	.	14	CASSWARGSYEQYF	TGTGCCAGCAGTTGGGCACGGGGCTCCTACGAGCAGTACTTC
TRBJ1-2	TRBV30	.	.	13	CAWSVREGVGYTF	TGTGCCTGGAGTGTAAGAGAAGGAGTTGGCTACACCTTC
TRBJ2-6	TRBV4-1	.	.	20	CASSHGGADRGIGGANVLTF	TGCGCCAGCAGCCATGGGGGGGCTGACAGGGGAATCGGTGGGGCCAACGTCCTGACTTTC
TRBJ2-3	TRBV11-2	TRBD2	.	17	CASSSGLAGGRTDTQYF	TGTGCCAGCAGCTCGGGACTAGCGGGGGGCCGCACAGATACGCAGTATTTT
TRBJ1-5	TRBV5-1	.	once	13	CASSLIGNQPQHF	TGCGCCAGCAGCTTGATAGGCAATCAGCCCCAGCATTTT
TRBJ1-3	TRBV11-2	TRBD1	.	15	CASSLTGDSGNTIYF	TGTGCCAGCAGCTTGACAGGGGACTCTGGAAACACCATATATTTT
TRBJ1-5	TRBV9	.	.	15	CASSKGQTGDQPQHF	TGTGCCAGCAGCAAGGGACAAACAGGCGATCAGCCCCAGCATTTT
TRBJ1-1	TRBV5-6	.	.	14	CASSFRGAPTEAFF	TGTGCCAGCAGCTTCCGGGGGGCGCCCACTGAAGCTTTCTTT
TRBJ2-3	TRBV6-2/TRBV6-3	TRBD2	.	16	CASSFVVGGSTDTQYF	TGTGCCAGCAGTTTCGTGGTCGGGGGGTCCACAGATACGCAGTATTTT
TRBJ1-5	TRBV6-4	.	once	14	CASRDSLSNQPQHF	TGTGCCAGCAGGGACAGCCTTAGCAATCAGCCCCAGCATTTT
TRBJ1-5	TRBV7-2	.	few	14	CASSEREGNQPQHF	TGTGCCAGCAGCGAAAGGGAGGGCAATCAGCCCCAGCATTTT
TRBJ1-1	TRBV10-1	TRBD1	once	13	CASGPGQGTEAFF	TGCGCCAGCGGACCGGGACAGGGCACTGAAGCTTTCTTT
TRBJ1-3	TRBV7-9	TRBD1	.	17	CASSPGTDYLSGNTIYF	TGTGCCAGCAGCCCCGGGACAGATTACCTCTCTGGAAACACCATATATTTT
TRBJ1-5	TRBV3-1/TRBV3-2	.	.	15	CASSQDTRFNQPQHF	TGTGCCAGCAGCCAAGATACACGTTTCAATCAGCCCCAGCATTTT
TRBJ2-7	TRBV10-3	TRBD1	.	15	CAISEQWDSTYEQYF	TGTGCCATCAGTGAGCAGTGGGACAGCACCTACGAGCAGTACTTC
TRBJ1-2	TRBV5-1	.	.	13	CASSRDRNYGYTF	TGCGCCAGCAGCCGTGACAGAAACTATGGCTACACCTTC
TRBJ2-7	TRBV3-1/TRBV3-2	TRBD2	.	15	CASSPAGGRSYEQYF	TGTGCCAGCAGCCCAGCGGGGGGGCGGTCCTACGAGCAGTACTTC
TRBJ2-2	TRBV19	TRBD1	once	15	CASKSQGATTGELFF	TGTGCCAGTAAATCACAGGGGGCGACCACCGGGGAGCTGTTTTTT
TRBJ1-1	TRBV27	TRBD1	.	14	CASSLRQGNTEAFF	TGTGCCAGCAGTTTACGACAGGGAAACACTGAAGCTTTCTTT
TRBJ2-3	TRBV5-4	.	.	14	CASSAGAGTDTQYF	TGTGCCAGCAGCGCCGGAGCCGGCACAGATACGCAGTATTTT
TRBJ2-1	TRBV6-6	TRBD2	.	13	CASSPGGPREQFF	TGTGCCAGCAGTCCGGGGGGGCCCAGAGAGCAGTTCTTC
TRBJ2-7	TRBV19	.	.	14	CASSVKQGSYEQYF	TGTGCCAGTAGTGTTAAACAGGGCTCCTACGAGCAGTACTTC
TRBJ1-1	TRBV13	.	.	12	CASTLGGTEAFF	TGTGCCAGCACCCTCGGGGGCACTGAAGCTTTCTTT
TRBJ1-1	TRBV2	.	.	15	CASSEGGAGDTEAFF	TGTGCCAGCAGTGAAGGCGGGGCCGGGGACACTGAAGCTTTCTTT
TRBJ2-1	TRBV19	TRBD2	.	15	CASSTQAGGNNEQFF	TGTGCCAGTAGTACGCAAGCGGGAGGTAACAATGAGCAGTTCTTC
TRBJ2-7	TRBV7-2	.	.	17	CASSYPGSGPPKNEQYF	TGTGCCAGCAGCTACCCCGGAAGCGGGCCGCCCAAGAACGAGCAGTACTTC
TRBJ1-1	TRBV18	TRBD1	once	14	CASSQNRGLGEAFF	TGTGCCAGCTCCCAAAACAGGGGGCTGGGTGAAGCTTTCTTT
TRBJ2-3	TRBV5-1	TRBD1	.	15	CASSGGDRITDTQYF	TGCGCCAGCAGCGGCGGGGACAGGATCACAGATACGCAGTATTTT
TRBJ2-3	TRBV10-3	TRBD1	.	13	CASSGTGPDTQYF	TGTGCCAGCTCCGGGACAGGGCCAGATACGCAGTATTTT
TRBJ2-1	TRBV14	.	.	16	CASSQARPGGRDEQFF	TGTGCCAGCAGCCAAGCCCGACCGGGGGGCCGGGATGAGCAGTTCTTC
TRBJ1-1	TRBV7-9	.	.	12	CASSPAAPEAFF	TGTGCCAGCAGCCCCGCGGCCCCTGAAGCTTTCTTT
TRBJ2-7	TRBV7-2	.	.	12	CASSPTPGEQYF	TGTGCCAGCAGTCCCACCCCCGGGGAGCAGTACTTC
TRBJ2-1	TRBV5-1	TRBD1	.	16	CASSQGPGQGQNEQFF	TGCGCCAGCAGCCAGGGGCCGGGACAGGGCCAAAATGAGCAGTTCTTC